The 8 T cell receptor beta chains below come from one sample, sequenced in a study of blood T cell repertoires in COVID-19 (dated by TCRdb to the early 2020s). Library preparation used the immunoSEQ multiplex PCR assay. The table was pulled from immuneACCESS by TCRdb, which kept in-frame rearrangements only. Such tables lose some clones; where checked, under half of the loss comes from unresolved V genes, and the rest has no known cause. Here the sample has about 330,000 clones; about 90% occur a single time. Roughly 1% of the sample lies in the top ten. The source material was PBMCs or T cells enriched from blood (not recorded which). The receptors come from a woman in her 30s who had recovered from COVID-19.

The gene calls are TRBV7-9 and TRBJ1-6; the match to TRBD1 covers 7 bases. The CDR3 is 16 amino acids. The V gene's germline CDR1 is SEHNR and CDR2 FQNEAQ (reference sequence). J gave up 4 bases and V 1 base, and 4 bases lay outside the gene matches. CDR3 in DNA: TGTGCCAGCAGCTTAGGGGACAGAGAATATAATTCACCCCTCCACTTT. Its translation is CASSLGDREYNSPLHF. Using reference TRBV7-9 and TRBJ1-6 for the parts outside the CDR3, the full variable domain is DTGVSQNPRHKITKRGQNVTFRCDPISEHNRLYWYRQTLGQGPEFLTYFQNEAQLEKSRLLSDRFSAERPKGSFSTLEIQRTEQGDSAMYLCASSLGDREYNSPLHFGNGTRLTVT.

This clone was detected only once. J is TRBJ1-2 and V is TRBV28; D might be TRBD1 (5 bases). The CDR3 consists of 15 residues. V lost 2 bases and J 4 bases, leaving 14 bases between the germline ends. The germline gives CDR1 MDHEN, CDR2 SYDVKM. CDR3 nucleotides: TGTGCCAGCAGTTTAGGTTTGACAGACGGCTATGGCTACACCTTC. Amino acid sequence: CASSLGLTDGYGYTF.

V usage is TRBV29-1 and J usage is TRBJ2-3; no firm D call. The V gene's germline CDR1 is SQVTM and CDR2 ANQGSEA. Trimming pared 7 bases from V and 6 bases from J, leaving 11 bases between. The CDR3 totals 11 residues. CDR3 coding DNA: TGCAGCGCCGGCCGGTCGGATACGCAGTATTTT. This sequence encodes CSAGRSDTQYF.

The CDR3 loop is CASSNMEQYF. The DNA of the CDR3 is TGTGCCAGCAGTAATATGGAGCAGTACTTC. The chain recombines TRBV28 with TRBJ2-7; D is unresolved. The V and J ends lost 5 bases and 7 bases respectively, with 6 bases between them. In germline, CDR1 is MDHEN, CDR2 SYDVKM. The CDR3 consists of 10 residues.

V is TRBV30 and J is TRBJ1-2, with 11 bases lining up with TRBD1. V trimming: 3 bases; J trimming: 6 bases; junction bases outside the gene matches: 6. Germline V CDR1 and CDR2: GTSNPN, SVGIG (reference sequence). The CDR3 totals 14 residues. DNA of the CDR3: TGTGCCTGGAGGGGACAGGGGGAACTTGATGGCTACACCTTC. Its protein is CAWRGQGELDGYTF.

The CDR3: CASSEFTGHGESNEQFF. In DNA, the CDR3 is TGTGCCAGCAGTGAATTCACGGGACACGGCGAGAGCAATGAGCAGTTCTTC. The chain joins TRBV25-1 to TRBJ2-1; tentatively, D is TRBD1 (6 bases). The CDR3 covers 17 residues. Trimming pared 1 base from V and 6 bases from J, leaving 19 bases between. The germline gives CDR1 MGHDK, CDR2 SYGVNS. Together with reference TRBV25-1 and TRBJ2-1, the CDR3 gives the full variable domain: EADIYQTPRYLVIGTGKKITLECSQTMGHDKMYWYQQDPGMELHLIHYSYGVNSTEKGDLSSESTVSRIRTEHFPLTLESARPSHTSQYLCASSEFTGHGESNEQFFGPGTRLTVL.

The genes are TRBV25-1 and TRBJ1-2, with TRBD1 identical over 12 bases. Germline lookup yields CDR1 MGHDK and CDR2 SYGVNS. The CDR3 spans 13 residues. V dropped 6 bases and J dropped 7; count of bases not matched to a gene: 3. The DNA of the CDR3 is TGTGCCAGCAGGGGACAGGGGGCTTCTGGCTACACCTTC. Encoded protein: CASRGQGASGYTF.

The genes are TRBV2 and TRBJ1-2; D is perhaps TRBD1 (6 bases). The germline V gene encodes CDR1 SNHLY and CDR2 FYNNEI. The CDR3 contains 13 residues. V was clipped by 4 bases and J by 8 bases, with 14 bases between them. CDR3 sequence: CASSADRRDGYTF. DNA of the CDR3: TGTGCCAGCAGTGCCGACAGGAGAGACGGCTACACCTTC.